The 8 T cell receptor beta chains listed next were all sequenced from one sample in a study of human T cells and chemical hapten exposure (dated by TCRdb to the early 2020s). The sample's time point label is to be understood as: pre-sensitization, week 0. The treatment or condition label here, explained by the study, means: therapeutic diphenylcyclopropenone sensitization with weekly scalp DPC. The library was obtained by RACE. Data came from a NextSeq 500. In-frame beta chains were kept once TCRdb had trimmed the public reads at Q25 with fastp and called clones with MiXCR. Rows with a matching CDR3 protein are joined into one entry that keeps the most common DNA and genes. The sample table holds approximately 400,000 distinct CDR3 sequences, of which 4% to 6% were seen once. The ten largest clones represent 2% to 3% of the sample. The input for sequencing was whole blood, taken in connection with sensitization to the hapten diphenylcyclopropenone (DPC). These receptor sequences come from a woman in her 50s with alopecia areata. Some clones in this sample may be carry-over from other donors' samples.

At least ten counts were recorded for this clonotype. The J gene is TRBJ1-1, the V gene TRBV27; D is ambiguous. Trimming removed 3 bases at V and 0 bases at J, with 8 bases between. The V gene's germline CDR1 is MNHEY and CDR2 SMNVEV (reference sequence). The CDR3 totals 14 residues. The DNA of the CDR3 is TGTGCCAGCAGTTTTGGCAGTTTGAACACTGAAGCTTTCTTT. Its protein product is CASSFGSLNTEAFF.

The chain recombines TRBV7-9 with TRBJ2-7; D might be TRBD1 (5 bases). The CDR3 runs to 13 residues. V was pared by 4 bases and J by 6 bases, with 13 bases between. Germline V gene data show CDR1 as SEHNR and CDR2 as FQNEAQ (reference sequence). CDR3 coding DNA: TGTGCCAGCAGCTGGTCCGGTGGGGCCGAGCAGTACTTC. The encoded protein is CASSWSGGAEQYF. Using reference TRBV7-9 and TRBJ2-7 for the parts outside the CDR3, the full variable domain is DTGVSQNPRHKITKRGQNVTFRCDPISEHNRLYWYRQTLGQGPEFLTYFQNEAQLEKSRLLSDRFSAERPKGSFSTLEIQRTEQGDSAMYLCASSWSGGAEQYFGPGTRLTVT.

V usage is TRBV10-1 and J usage is TRBJ2-1; maybe TRBD2 (5 bases). V shed 3 bases and J shed 9 bases, with 12 bases lying between them. Germline lookup yields CDR1 WNHNN and CDR2 SYGVQD (reference sequence). This CDR3 is built from 13 residues. The CDR3 region is CASSDPPGGEQFF. The DNA of the CDR3 is TGCGCCAGCAGTGACCCTCCCGGAGGTGAGCAGTTCTTC.

This clonotype was found many times. The V gene is TRBV30, the J gene TRBJ2-3, with 8 bases lining up with TRBD2. The CDR3 is made up of 16 amino acids. The germline gives CDR1 GTSNPN, CDR2 SVGIG (reference sequence). Trimming at V came to 4 bases and at J to 9 bases, leaving 18 bases not matched to a gene. CDR3 loop: CAWTPSGREAAGTQYF. Here the CDR3 DNA reads TGTGCCTGGACCCCGTCCGGGCGGGAGGCCGCAGGAACGCAGTATTTT.

This clonotype showed up just a few times. The chain has TRBV10-3 and TRBJ1-3; D gene ambiguous. Trimming cost V 2 bases and J 4 bases, with 0 bases left between them. The CDR3 has 11 residues. CDR1 is ENHRY, CDR2 SYGVKD, per germline. The CDR3 nucleotides read TGTGCCATCAGTGAGGGAAACACCATATATTTT. This sequence encodes CAISEGNTIYF.

The rearrangement uses TRBV10-3 and TRBJ1-4; D remains ambiguous. V was shortened by 4 bases and J by 6 bases, with 9 bases between the two germline ends. This CDR3 comprises 13 residues. CDR1 is ENHRY and CDR2 is SYGVKD in the germline V gene. The CDR3 region is CAISGTAYEKLFF. Written as DNA, the CDR3 is TGTGCCATCAGTGGGACCGCGTATGAAAAACTGTTTTTT.

This clonotype was found many times. V usage is TRBV12-3 or TRBV12-4 and J usage is TRBJ1-2, with TRBD1 as a possible D gene (5 bases). CDR3 length equals 14 residues. V was cut by 6 bases and J by 4 bases, with 15 bases left in between. This CDR3 reads CASSRTSGSYGYTF. The CDR3 nucleotides are TGTGCCAGCAGCCGGACTTCAGGGTCCTATGGCTACACCTTC.

J is TRBJ2-1 and V is TRBV11-2, with TRBD1 matching 9 bases. Germline values: CDR1 SGHAT, CDR2 FQNNGV. V lost 1 base, J lost 6 bases, and 19 bases stayed unmatched. The CDR3 contains 20 residues. The CDR3 here is CASSLATKTGGSRMFNEQFF. The DNA of the CDR3 is TGTGCCAGCAGCTTAGCCACGAAAACAGGGGGCTCACGCATGTTCAATGAGCAGTTCTTC.